This T cell receptor beta chain is from a study of glioma-infiltrating T cells after dendritic cell vaccination. As for time point: after dendritic cell vaccination, including at tumor progression/relapse. No glioblastoma patient carried an isocitrate dehydrogenase mutation. Before vaccination, two weeks after the third vaccination, and at progression, PBMC were collected. The ends lost 3 bases at V and 3 bases at J; junction bases unmatched: 8. Germline CDR1 SGDLS, CDR2 YYNGEE. The length of the CDR3 is 15 residues. Data came from immunoSEQ multiplex PCR; TCRdb stores just in-frame clones and leaves some out. The sample comprises 55,000 to 75,000 clones, about 80% of which are singletons, and 15% to 18% rests with the top ten.

The specimen was blood, collected after dendritic cell vaccination. The receptor was isolated from a human donor with glioblastoma. This chain joins TRBV9 and TRBJ2-7; TRBD1 matches 8 bases. This CDR3 is CASSAGTGDYYEQYF. CDR3 nucleotides: TGTGCCAGCAGCGCGGGGACAGGTGATTACTACGAGCAGTACTTC.